This TCR beta chain was captured by sequencing in a study of T-cell memory formation after mild COVID-19. Study-wide results and limits: Cross-reactive memory appears to have joined, as suggested by some responding clones showing up in pre-infection memory.

CDR1 is SQVTM, CDR2 ANQGSEA, per germline. The CDR3 is made up of 14 amino acids. V lost 6 bases, J lost 4 bases, and 11 bases stayed unmatched. Of note for this clonotype: Its antigen is unknown.

TCRdb re-called the 5' RACE reads through MiXCR, storing one row per CDR3 protein. The sample has some 300,000 distinct CDR3 sequences; roughly 20% are singletons. The sequence was obtained from a man between 18 and 29 years old who had mild COVID-19 (a few samples of this study predate the infection). Cell type and time point are not known. The chain links TRBV29-1 to TRBJ1-2; 7 bases agree with TRBD1. Input material: PBMCs or a T cell subset sorted from them (not recorded which). The CDR3 DNA is TGCAGCGTCACAACAGGGGAGCCTTTCTATGGCTACACCTTC. Amino acids: CSVTTGEPFYGYTF.